The 9 T cell receptor beta chains listed next were all sequenced from one sample in a study of molecular identifiers for immune sequencing clone quantification. TCRdb fed the PCR reads into MiXCR, producing one record per CDR3 protein. The table shows around 470,000 distinct CDR3 sequences, with about a quarter occurring only once. Sequencing input: naive CD8+ T cells from blood, with Jurkat cell RNA spiked in. The subset denotes: FACS-sorted CD8+CD4-CCR7+CD45RA+ naive T cells. These receptors were collected from a human donor in good health. Some libraries in this study had Jurkat cell RNA spiked in.

On this clonotype: This sequence may be a read error, since a much larger clone differs from it by one base. This chain connects TRBV7-9 to TRBJ2-7; D gene unclear. Per the germline V gene, CDR1 is SEHNR and CDR2 is FQNEAQ (reference sequence). The CDR3 is 15 residues long. As DNA, the CDR3 is TGTGCCAGCAGCTACCCGACGTCGAGCTCCTACGCGCAGTACTTC. Its translation: CASSYPTSSSYAQYF.

This clonotype showed up many times. This chain joins TRBV7-2 and TRBJ2-7; D possibly corresponds to TRBD2 (5 bases). Germline values: CDR1 SGHTA, CDR2 FQGNSA. CDR3 length equals 15 residues. The ends were cut back, 5 bases at V and 4 bases at J, with 18 bases in the middle. CDR3 bases: TGTGCCAGCAGCACCGGACTTGGACTTGAATACGAGCAGTACTTC. Protein product: CASSTGLGLEYEQYF.

V usage is TRBV5-1 and J usage is TRBJ2-3; 16 nucleotides align to TRBD2. The CDR3 is made up of 18 amino acids. Trimming removed 6 bases from V and 4 bases from J; junction bases left unmatched: 11. The germline V gene encodes CDR1 SGHRS and CDR2 YFSETQ. The CDR3 loop is CASTGLAGGPGGPDTQYF. In DNA, the CDR3 is TGCGCCAGCACGGGACTAGCGGGGGGGCCGGGGGGACCAGATACGCAGTATTTT.

The rearrangement joins TRBV13 to TRBJ2-5; D perhaps matches TRBD1 (6 bases). Trimming shortened V by 0 bases and J by 6 bases, and 14 bases separated the two germline ends. The CDR3 consists of 15 residues. The germline V gene has CDR1 PRHDT and CDR2 FYEKMQ (reference sequence). CDR3 bases: TGTGCCAGCAGCTTAGGACAGGGCTTGGGAAAGACCCAGTACTTC. Translated, it gives CASSLGQGLGKTQYF.

On this clonotype itself: This may arise from a read error, as a much more abundant clone is one base away. The chain couples TRBV4-2 to TRBJ1-5; maybe TRBD1 (6 bases). Germline lookup yields CDR1 LGHNA and CDR2 YNFKEQ. The V end was cut by 6 bases, the J end by 0 bases, with 15 bases between. The CDR3 spans 16 residues. This chain's CDR3 is CASRGIAGASNQPQHF. In DNA form, the CDR3 reads TGTGCCAGCAGAGGAATTGCGGGGGCTAGCAATCAGCCCCAGCATTTT.

About this clonotype itself: A single base separates this from a much larger clone, so it may be a read error. The chain couples TRBV7-9 to TRBJ2-3; D assignment may be TRBD1 or TRBD2 (6 bases each). CDR3 length: 17 amino acids. CDR1 and CDR2 from the germline V gene are SEHNR and FQNEAQ (reference sequence). CDR3 sequence: CDSSYEEGELSGDTQYF. The CDR3 DNA reads as TGTGACAGCAGCTACGAGGAGGGGGAGCTATCGGGAGATACGCAGTATTTT.

The genes are TRBV7-2 and TRBJ1-3; D is unclear. Trimming cost V 0 bases and J 3 bases, with 9 bases left between them. Germline V gene sequence: CDR1 SGHTA, CDR2 FQGNSA. The CDR3 loop spans 15 amino acids. CDR3: CASSLAGWGGNTIYF. CDR3 coding DNA: TGTGCCAGCAGCTTAGCAGGTTGGGGTGGAAACACCATATATTTT.

In this sample, this clonotype turned up a few times. This chain joins TRBV30 and TRBJ1-2, with a weak D call TRBD1 (5 bases). Trimming took 2 bases from V and 0 from J, leaving 7 bases between them. The CDR3 is 13 residues long. Germline-derived CDR1 and CDR2 are GTSNPN and SVGIG (reference sequence). The CDR3 region has the DNA TGTGCCTGGAGTACGACAGCTAACTATGGCTACACCTTC. Translated, it gives CAWSTTANYGYTF.

This clonotype was recorded at least ten times. The chain recombines TRBV6-5 with TRBJ1-5; 7 nucleotides align to TRBD1. Germline CDR1 is MNHEY and CDR2 is SVGAGI. The V gene end was trimmed by 3 bases and the J gene end by 6 bases; junction bases not matched to a gene: 8. The CDR3 contains 15 residues. CDR3 sequence: CASSYDGQGGQPQHF. The CDR3 bases are TGTGCCAGCAGTTATGATGGGCAGGGGGGTCAGCCCCAGCATTTT.